Presented here are 26 T cell receptor beta chains from one specimen sequenced in a study of blood T cell repertoires in COVID-19. Libraries were prepared by immunoSEQ multiplex PCR; TCRdb keeps only in-frame clonotypes and omits some of them. Of roughly 310,000 clones listed, more than 75% are singletons. The material sequenced was peripheral blood. Receptors originate from a woman aged 50 to 65 with active or convalescent COVID-19.

V gene TRBV2 combines with J gene TRBJ1-1, with a tentative D call TRBD1 (5 bases). Germline V gene data show CDR1 as SNHLY and CDR2 as FYNNEI. This CDR3 comprises 14 residues. V lost 7 bases and J 0 bases, leaving 12 bases between the germline ends. CDR3 region: CASTHSTVNTEAFF. The CDR3 DNA reads TGTGCCAGCACCCACTCGACAGTGAACACTGAAGCTTTCTTT.

The chain joins TRBV7-9 to TRBJ2-1; 9 bases line up with TRBD2. The V gene end was trimmed by 3 bases and the J gene end by 8 bases; junction bases not matched to a gene: 8. The V gene's germline CDR1 is SEHNR and CDR2 FQNEAQ (reference sequence). The CDR3 runs 15 residues. CDR3 nucleotides: TGTGCCAGCAGCTTTAGCGGGAGTTTGCGCGATGAGCAGTTCTTC. This translates into CASSFSGSLRDEQFF.

J is TRBJ2-6 and V is TRBV18, with TRBD1 matching 10 bases. There are 18 residues in the CDR3. Unmatched junction bases numbered 8, after V lost 4 bases and J lost 2 bases. Germline V gene lookup returns CDR1 KGHSH and CDR2 LQKENI. Here the CDR3 reads CASSLKTGGAAGANVLTF. For the CDR3, the DNA is TGTGCCAGCTCACTAAAGACAGGGGGCGCGGCTGGGGCCAACGTCCTGACTTTC.

This clone is a singleton in its sample. The V and J genes are TRBV7-3 and TRBJ2-1, with TRBD2 matching 8 bases. Germline CDR1 SGHTA, CDR2 FQGTGA. V was clipped by 5 bases and J by 8 bases; unmatched bases: 11. The CDR3 runs to 15 residues. DNA of the CDR3: TGTGCCAGCAGCCCCGGGACTAGTTTTATGGATGAGCAGTTCTTC. This sequence encodes CASSPGTSFMDEQFF.

J is TRBJ1-1 and V is TRBV18; D call uncertain. The CDR3 consists of 14 residues. Germline lookup yields CDR1 KGHSH and CDR2 LQKENI. V shed 8 bases and J shed 3 bases, with 16 bases lying between them. CDR3 DNA: TGTGCCAGCACCCTCAGCATCCGGGACACTGAAGCTTTCTTT. Protein sequence: CASTLSIRDTEAFF.

The genes are TRBV6-2 or TRBV6-3 and TRBJ2-7, with 7 bases matching TRBD1. CDR1 is MNHEY and CDR2 is SVGEGT in the germline V gene. This CDR3 spans 14 amino acids. Unmatched junction bases numbered 8, after V lost 4 bases and J lost 5 bases. The CDR3: CASSFGQVPNEQYF. In nucleotides, the CDR3 is TGTGCCAGCAGTTTCGGACAGGTCCCCAACGAGCAGTACTTC.

V is TRBV28 and J is TRBJ1-2; D gene uncertain. The CDR3 extends over 11 amino acids. The V and J ends lost 4 bases and 4 bases respectively, with 4 bases between them. The germline V gene has CDR1 MDHEN and CDR2 SYDVKM. CDR3 DNA sequence: TGTGCCAGCAGTTCCTTCTATGGCTACACCTTC. Translated: CASSSFYGYTF.

This chain links TRBV6-2 or TRBV6-3 with TRBJ2-2; tentative D call: TRBD2 (5 bases). Germline V CDR1 and CDR2: MNHEY, SVGEGT. The CDR3 runs to 13 residues. Trimming removed 0 bases at V and 6 bases at J, with 5 bases between. The CDR3 here is CASSYSRAGELFF. In nucleotides, the CDR3 is TGTGCCAGCAGTTACTCGAGGGCCGGGGAGCTGTTTTTT.

The J gene is TRBJ2-7, the V gene TRBV6-2 or TRBV6-3, with 7 bases that match TRBD2. V gave up 4 bases and J gave up 3 bases; unmatched junction bases: 15. CDR3 length: 17 residues. Germline lookup yields CDR1 MNHEY and CDR2 SVGEGT. The CDR3 sequence is CASSSEPRRGSDYEQYF. DNA of the CDR3: TGTGCCAGCAGTTCCGAACCCAGGCGGGGGTCTGACTACGAGCAGTACTTC.

The chain carries TRBV13 and TRBJ1-2; no definite D call. Looked up from germline, CDR1 is PRHDT and CDR2 is FYEKMQ (reference sequence). The CDR3 has 15 residues. V gave up 0 bases and J gave up 3 bases, with 11 bases separating them. The CDR3 region has the DNA TGTGCCAGCAGCTTAGGTCCGGTCCCTGACTATGGCTACACCTTC. Its protein is CASSLGPVPDYGYTF.

The rearrangement joins TRBV19 to TRBJ1-2; the D gene is possibly TRBD1 (5 bases). The V end was cut by 5 bases, the J end by 4 bases, with 17 bases between. The CDR3 has 15 residues. The V gene's germline CDR1 is LNHDA and CDR2 SQIVND (reference sequence). CDR3 protein: CASSLGHLLGYGYTF. The CDR3 DNA reads TGTGCCAGTAGTCTAGGACACCTCCTGGGCTATGGCTACACCTTC.

The chain carries TRBV7-9 and TRBJ2-3; 7 bases match TRBD1. Trimming cost V 0 bases and J 6 bases; bases outside gene matches: 9. The length of the CDR3 is 16 residues. CDR1 and CDR2 (germline): SEHNR, FQNEAQ (reference sequence). The CDR3 nucleotides read TGTGCCAGCAGCTTAGCCCCTGGGACAGCCCCGGATACGCAGTATTTT. This gives the protein CASSLAPGTAPDTQYF.

This clone was observed a handful of times. The DNA of the CDR3 is TGTGCCACCAGTGATTTCTCGGGCACTGAAGCTTTCTTT. Protein product: CATSDFSGTEAFF. The chain employs TRBV24-1 and TRBJ1-1; D gene unclear. Trimming cost V 1 base and J 4 bases, with 6 bases left between them. The CDR3 is made up of 13 amino acids. Germline assignment: CDR1 KGHDR and CDR2 SFDVKD.

This chain joins TRBV5-3 and TRBJ1-5, with D possibly matching TRBD1 (5 bases). TRBV5-3 is an ORF, and what it does is uncertain. The length of the CDR3 is 18 residues. Trimming took off 3 bases at V and 0 bases at J, with 19 bases between the two ends. In nucleotides, the CDR3 is TGTGCCAGAAGCTGTCGGGGGTCCCAAACGTATAGCAATCAGCCCCAGCATTTT. Its translation: CARSCRGSQTYSNQPQHF.

The J gene is TRBJ2-2, the V gene TRBV4-2; D possibly corresponds to TRBD2 (5 bases). The germline V gene has CDR1 LGHNA and CDR2 YNFKEQ. Between the trimmed V and J ends, which lost 1 base and 0 bases, there was a span of 9 bases. This CDR3 has 16 amino acids. CDR3 sequence: CASSQVQRSNTGELFF. The DNA of the CDR3 is TGTGCCAGCAGCCAAGTGCAGCGGTCGAACACCGGGGAGCTGTTTTTT.

This clone was recorded only once. V usage is TRBV4-3 and J usage is TRBJ2-5; 7 bases match TRBD2. The CDR3 runs 16 residues. The germline V gene encodes CDR1 LGHNA and CDR2 YSLEER. V shed 1 base, J shed 4 bases, and the junction held 9 bases outside the gene matches. CDR3 sequence reads: CASSQVGGGEGETQYF. DNA of the CDR3: TGCGCCAGCAGCCAAGTTGGCGGGGGAGAGGGAGAGACCCAGTACTTC.

This chain links TRBV19 with TRBJ1-2; TRBD1 matches at 9 bases. Germline lookup yields CDR1 LNHDA and CDR2 SQIVND (reference sequence). This CDR3 has 15 residues. The ends lost 1 base at V and 7 bases at J; junction bases unmatched: 7. For the CDR3, the DNA is TGTGCCAGTAGTATAGCCACAGGGGGCGTGAGTGGCTACACCTTC. It encodes CASSIATGGVSGYTF.

The rearrangement links TRBV11-3 to TRBJ2-6; TRBD1 matches at 7 bases. The germline gives CDR1 SGHNT, CDR2 YENEEA. V trimming: 5 bases; J trimming: 0 bases; junction bases outside the gene matches: 13. The CDR3 contains 19 residues. CDR3 loop: CASSPPWDSHSSGANVLTF. In nucleotides, the CDR3 is TGTGCCAGCAGCCCCCCCTGGGACAGTCACAGCTCTGGGGCCAACGTCCTGACTTTC.

The chain links TRBV29-1 to TRBJ1-1; 8 bases match TRBD1. V shed 7 bases and J 8 bases; nucleotides not matched to a gene: 12. The CDR3 has 13 residues. Germline-derived CDR1 and CDR2 are SQVTM and ANQGSEA. CDR3 region: CSASPIRTGEAFF. In DNA, the CDR3 is TGCAGCGCGAGTCCCATCAGGACAGGGGAAGCTTTCTTT.

The V and J genes are TRBV7-9 and TRBJ2-1, with 11 bases lining up with TRBD2. This CDR3 is 18 amino acids long. Unmatched junction bases numbered 12, after V lost 2 bases and J lost 6 bases. The germline gives CDR1 SEHNR, CDR2 FQNEAQ (reference sequence). The CDR3 DNA follows: TGTGCCAGCAGCTTAAGGCTTAGCGGGGGGGCCAGGGGCAATGAGCAGTTCTTC. Its protein is CASSLRLSGGARGNEQFF.

This chain uses TRBV2 with TRBJ2-2; the match to TRBD1 covers 7 bases. Trimming at V came to 2 bases and at J to 0 bases, leaving 3 bases not matched to a gene. CDR1 SNHLY and CDR2 FYNNEI come from the germline V gene. The CDR3 has 16 residues. The CDR3 sequence: CASSEFQGANTGELFF. CDR3 nucleotide sequence: TGTGCCAGCAGTGAATTTCAGGGGGCGAACACCGGGGAGCTGTTTTTT.

This chain connects TRBV4-3 to TRBJ1-2; no clear D gene. This CDR3 has 14 amino acids. Trimming took off 0 bases at V and 4 bases at J, with 9 bases between the two ends. Germline V gives CDR1 LGHNA, CDR2 YSLEER. For the CDR3, the DNA is TGCGCCAGCAGCCAAGATCTAAGCCCCTATGGCTACACCTTC. Translating gives CASSQDLSPYGYTF.

The gene calls are TRBV19 and TRBJ2-2, with 11 bases identical to TRBD2. Germline CDR1 LNHDA, CDR2 SQIVND (reference sequence). V lost 7 bases to trimming and J lost 3 bases; unmatched junction nucleotides: 28. The CDR3 spans 23 residues. CDR3 nucleotide sequence: TGTGCCAGTACGGATAGTTGGCTCCTGAAGGGGACACTAGCGGGAGACGACACCGGGGAGCTGTTTTTT. Translation gives CASTDSWLLKGTLAGDDTGELFF.

V gene TRBV11-2 combines with J gene TRBJ1-1; the match to TRBD1 covers 8 bases. CDR1 is SGHAT and CDR2 is FQNNGV in the germline V gene. Trimming removed 4 bases from V and 1 base from J; junction bases left unmatched: 5. This CDR3 contains 15 residues. CDR3 sequence (DNA): TGTGCCAGCAGCTCCACCGACAGGGGGAACACTGAAGCTTTCTTT. Translation: CASSSTDRGNTEAFF.

The chain has TRBV2 and TRBJ1-5; D is unclear. Germline V gene sequence: CDR1 SNHLY, CDR2 FYNNEI. V was cut by 3 bases and J by 4 bases, with 13 bases left in between. The CDR3 runs to 15 residues. CDR3 sequence reads: CASSDSRQTNQPQHF. DNA for the CDR3: TGTGCCAGCAGTGATAGTCGCCAGACTAATCAGCCCCAGCATTTT.

The V call is TRBV19, the J call TRBJ1-3; D perhaps matches TRBD1 (6 bases). V was pared by 7 bases and J by 4 bases, with 17 bases between. Germline V gene data show CDR1 as LNHDA and CDR2 as SQIVND (reference sequence). The CDR3 spans 15 residues. Here the CDR3 reads CASKSPNRAGNTIYF. In DNA, the CDR3 is TGTGCCAGTAAAAGCCCCAACAGGGCCGGAAACACCATATATTTT.